Shown below are 32 T cell receptor beta chains from a single sample sequenced in a study of cytomegalovirus exposure and HLA in healthy donors. Vbeta (60) and Jbeta (13) primers were used in the PCR. The data were produced by immunoSEQ multiplex PCR, yet TCRdb's version contains in-frame clones alone and is incomplete. The sample shows approximately 180,000 clones, more than 60% of them seen only once. Sequencing input: PBMCs. The receptors stem from a young woman in good health and CMV-seropositive.

The chain couples TRBV4-3 to TRBJ2-5; D is unclear. The ends were cut back, 0 bases at V and 7 bases at J, with 6 bases in the middle. Per the germline V gene, CDR1 is LGHNA and CDR2 is YSLEER. This CDR3 spans 12 amino acids. The CDR3 DNA reads TGCGCCAGCAGCCAAGACACCGGGACCCAGTACTTC. This codes for CASSQDTGTQYF.

The DNA for the CDR3 is TGTGCCAGCAGTTTATTTTCTTTAGCGGGGGAAGAGACCCAGTACTTC. Amino acid sequence: CASSLFSLAGEETQYF. This sequence joins TRBV27 and TRBJ2-5, with 9 bases lining up with TRBD2. The CDR3 is 16 residues long. The germline gives CDR1 MNHEY, CDR2 SMNVEV (reference sequence). J lost 3 bases, V lost 1 base, and 6 bases had no gene match.

This sequence joins TRBV28 and TRBJ2-7; 7 nucleotides agree with TRBD1. Germline V lookup: CDR1 MDHEN, CDR2 SYDVKM. Trimming cost V 7 bases and J 1 base; bases outside gene matches: 4. The CDR3 is 13 amino acids. The CDR3 loop is CASTGTESYEQYF. CDR3 DNA sequence: TGTGCCAGCACCGGGACAGAATCCTACGAGCAGTACTTC.

J is TRBJ2-5 and V is TRBV2, with D uncertain. Trimming took off 7 bases at V and 5 bases at J, with 8 bases between the two ends. The CDR3 runs to 11 residues. Germline lookup yields CDR1 SNHLY and CDR2 FYNNEI. In DNA, the CDR3 is TGTGCCAGCAAATATCCGGAGACCCAGTACTTC. Amino acid sequence: CASKYPETQYF.

In its sample, this clone was seen once. This chain uses TRBV7-9 with TRBJ2-7; tentative D call: TRBD2 (6 bases). Trimming removed 3 bases from V and 6 bases from J, with 12 bases in between. Germline V gene sequence: CDR1 SEHNR, CDR2 FQNEAQ (reference sequence). CDR3 size: 13 residues. The CDR3 sequence: CASSFGGTAEQYF. The CDR3 bases are TGTGCCAGCAGCTTTGGCGGGACTGCCGAGCAGTACTTC.

The chain employs TRBV20-1 and TRBJ1-2, with D uncertain. Germline values: CDR1 DFQATT, CDR2 SNEGSKA (reference sequence). The CDR3 totals 10 residues. V was cut by 6 bases and J by 8 bases, with 10 bases left in between. CDR3 protein: CSARGSGYTF. The CDR3 nucleotides read TGCAGTGCCCGGGGAAGCGGCTACACCTTC.

The J gene is TRBJ2-7, the V gene TRBV9; D is possibly TRBD2 (6 bases). CDR1 is SGDLS, CDR2 YYNGEE, per germline. The CDR3 has 14 residues. Trimming pared 0 bases from V and 3 bases from J, leaving 10 bases between. CDR3 DNA sequence: TGTGCCAGCAGCGTAGCTGGGGGAGGCTACGAGCAGTACTTC. Amino acids: CASSVAGGGYEQYF.

J is TRBJ2-2 and V is TRBV11-2; 12 nucleotides agree with TRBD1. The CDR3 runs to 15 residues. Per germline, CDR1 SGHAT and CDR2 FQNNGV. The V gene end was trimmed by 5 bases and the J gene end by 7 bases; junction bases not matched to a gene: 5. Here the CDR3 reads CASSQGQGAGGELFF. The CDR3 bases are TGTGCCAGCAGCCAGGGACAGGGGGCCGGCGGGGAGCTGTTTTTT.

This chain uses TRBV10-2 with TRBJ1-1; the D gene is possibly TRBD1 (5 bases). This CDR3 is built from 13 residues. The V gene lost 7 bases and the J gene lost 1 base, with 10 bases spanning the gap. From germline, CDR1 is WSHSY and CDR2 SAAADI. The CDR3 region is CASTYTGNTEAFF. The DNA of the CDR3 is TGCGCCAGCACCTATACAGGGAACACTGAAGCTTTCTTT.

The chain employs TRBV6-6 and TRBJ1-4, with 7 bases identical to TRBD1. V gave up 6 bases and J gave up 4 bases; unmatched junction bases: 8. This CDR3 is 15 amino acids long. Germline-derived CDR1 and CDR2 are MNHNY and SVGAGI (reference sequence). The CDR3 loop reads CASRPTGDSNEKLFF. The CDR3 nucleotides read TGTGCCAGCAGACCTACCGGGGACAGTAATGAAAAACTGTTTTTT.

This clone came up once. Here the CDR3 DNA reads TGTGCCTGGAGTGGGACAGGGACCGAGCAGTACTTC. Protein: CAWSGTGTEQYF. V gene TRBV30 combines with J gene TRBJ2-7, with TRBD1 matching 8 bases. The CDR3 consists of 12 residues. V trimming: 1 base; J trimming: 6 bases; junction bases outside the gene matches: 2. Per the germline V gene, CDR1 is GTSNPN and CDR2 is SVGIG (reference sequence).

The rearrangement joins TRBV19 to TRBJ2-7, with 11 bases fitting TRBD1. This CDR3 region has 14 residues. From germline, CDR1 is LNHDA and CDR2 SQIVND (reference sequence). V lost 6 bases and J lost 7; bases outside the gene matches: 8. The CDR3 DNA follows: TGTGCCAGTAGACGGACAGGGGGCTTGTTTGAGCAGTACTTC. As protein: CASRRTGGLFEQYF.

The V gene is TRBV4-1, the J gene TRBJ2-5; 7 positions match TRBD2. Germline lookup yields CDR1 MGHRA and CDR2 YSYEKL. V trimming: 0 bases; J trimming: 3 bases; junction bases outside the gene matches: 10. The CDR3 has 17 amino acids. In DNA, the CDR3 is TGCGCCAGCAGCCAAGATTCTAGGGGCAGCGGGGAAGAGACCCAGTACTTC. Its translation: CASSQDSRGSGEETQYF.

The chain employs TRBV11-2 and TRBJ2-7; 9 bases map to TRBD2. Trimming cost V 3 bases and J 3 bases; bases outside gene matches: 6. Germline V CDR1 and CDR2: SGHAT, FQNNGV. This CDR3 is built from 15 residues. DNA for the CDR3: TGTGCCAGCAGCTTTAGCGGGAGCTCACGCTACGAGCAGTACTTC. Translating gives CASSFSGSSRYEQYF.

The J gene is TRBJ1-3, the V gene TRBV12-5, with 7 nucleotides matching TRBD1. This CDR3 has 16 amino acids. V was clipped by 2 bases and J by 2 bases; unmatched bases: 6. Germline values: CDR1 LGHNT, CDR2 FRNRAP. CDR3 nucleotide sequence: TGTGCTAGTGGTTTGCCTGACAGGGTTACTGGAAACACCATATATTTT. It specifies CASGLPDRVTGNTIYF.

This chain uses TRBV7-2 with TRBJ1-1; 8 bases map to TRBD1. CDR1 and CDR2 from the germline V gene are SGHTA and FQGNSA. The V gene end was trimmed by 5 bases and the J gene end by 1 base; junction bases not matched to a gene: 9. This CDR3 has 16 residues. The CDR3 spells CASSPGQGPKNTEAFF. The CDR3 coding sequence is TGTGCCAGCAGCCCCGGACAGGGCCCTAAGAACACTGAAGCTTTCTTT.

The rearrangement joins TRBV2 to TRBJ1-2; a possible D gene is TRBD1 (6 bases). Germline V gives CDR1 SNHLY, CDR2 FYNNEI. This CDR3 contains 13 residues. The V end was cut by 4 bases, the J end by 8 bases, with 14 bases between. Here the CDR3 reads CASSGGGLGGYTF. The CDR3, as DNA: TGTGCCAGCAGTGGGGGGGGGCTCGGGGGCTACACCTTC.

CDR3 sequence (DNA): TGTGCCAGCAGGACTAGCGGCAGCTCCTACAATGAGCAGTTCTTC. This encodes CASRTSGSSYNEQFF. The genes are TRBV2 and TRBJ2-1; 9 bases are a match to TRBD2. CDR3 length: 15 residues. J lost 0 bases, V lost 6 bases, and 3 bases had no gene match. CDR1 SNHLY and CDR2 FYNNEI come from the germline V gene.

This sequence joins TRBV28 and TRBJ2-5, with D perhaps TRBD1 (6 bases). Germline values: CDR1 MDHEN, CDR2 SYDVKM. V shed 6 bases and J shed 6 bases, with 20 bases lying between them. The CDR3 runs to 15 residues. The CDR3 protein is CASSLGARPQKTQYF. In nucleotides, the CDR3 is TGTGCCAGCAGCCTGGGGGCTCGCCCCCAGAAGACCCAGTACTTC.

The chain links TRBV7-2 to TRBJ2-3, with TRBD2 identical over 7 bases. Germline loops: CDR1 SGHTA, CDR2 FQGNSA. Trimming cost V 6 bases and J 6 bases; bases outside gene matches: 12. The CDR3 is 15 amino acids. CDR3 amino acids: CASSPRSGALDTQYF. CDR3 in DNA: TGTGCCAGCAGTCCGAGGAGCGGGGCTTTGGATACGCAGTATTTT.

This clone was observed a single time. The V gene is TRBV11-2, the J gene TRBJ1-5; no definite D call. Germline CDR1 and CDR2: SGHAT and FQNNGV. The length of the CDR3 is 13 residues. Trimming pared 2 bases from V and 1 base from J, leaving 3 bases between. CDR3 amino acids: CASSLRSNQPQHF. Here the CDR3 DNA reads TGTGCCAGCAGCTTACGGAGCAATCAGCCCCAGCATTTT.

The V call is TRBV4-2, the J call TRBJ1-5, with D maybe TRBD1 (5 bases). V was cut by 0 bases and J by 4 bases, with 16 bases left in between. Germline V gives CDR1 LGHNA, CDR2 YNFKEQ. The CDR3 consists of 17 residues. DNA for the CDR3: TGTGCCAGCAGCCAAGAACCCTGGCAGGGTGATAATCAGCCCCAGCATTTT. Amino acids: CASSQEPWQGDNQPQHF.

The chain couples TRBV11-2 to TRBJ2-1, with 12 positions matching TRBD2. The CDR3 covers 16 residues. Germline lookup yields CDR1 SGHAT and CDR2 FQNNGV. The trim removed 4 bases at V and 6 bases at J, leaving 7 bases unmatched. The chain's CDR3 is CASSSLLAGGLNEQFF. CDR3 DNA sequence: TGTGCCAGCAGCTCCCTCCTAGCGGGAGGGCTCAATGAGCAGTTCTTC.

The rearrangement joins TRBV21-1 to TRBJ1-2; TRBD1, as called in the table, went unchecked against the DNA. TRBV21-1 is listed as a pseudogene. CDR3 size: 14 residues. The CDR3 region is CASSKGRGIVGYTF. DNA for the CDR3: TGTGCCAGCAGCAAAGGTAGGGGTATAGTGGGCTACACCTTC.

V is TRBV7-3 and J is TRBJ1-3, with D possibly being TRBD1 (6 bases). Germline CDR1 and CDR2: SGHTA and FQGTGA. The V and J ends lost 4 bases and 0 bases respectively, with 16 bases between them. There are 17 residues in the CDR3. The CDR3 here is CASSSYRQASSGNTIYF. The CDR3 nucleotides are TGTGCCAGCAGCTCGTACAGACAGGCTAGCTCTGGAAACACCATATATTTT. Looking up the rest from reference TRBV7-3 and TRBJ1-3 gives the full variable domain: GAGVSQTPSNKVTEKGKYVELRCDPISGHTALYWYRQSLGQGPEFLIYFQGTGAADDSGLPNDRFFAVRPEGSVSTLKIQRTERGDSAVYLCASSSYRQASSGNTIYFGEGSWLTVV.

This clone was recorded a few times. The genes are TRBV2 and TRBJ2-2; possible D gene TRBD1, 6 bases. V lost 6 bases and J lost 2, with 13 bases in between. Germline lookup yields CDR1 SNHLY and CDR2 FYNNEI. This CDR3 has 15 residues. CDR3 DNA: TGTGCCAGCAGGCTGACAGGCCCAAACACCGGGGAGCTGTTTTTT. The encoded protein is CASRLTGPNTGELFF.

V is TRBV11-2 and J is TRBJ2-6; D remains ambiguous. V lost 4 bases to trimming and J lost 5 bases, with 21 bases between them. CDR3 length: 18 amino acids. In germline, CDR1 is SGHAT, CDR2 FQNNGV. The DNA for the CDR3 is TGTGCCAGCAGCTCCCGATCTTCAGGCTCTGATCGGGCCAACGTCCTGACTTTC. The encoded protein is CASSSRSSGSDRANVLTF.

The chain uses TRBV30 and TRBJ1-1, with unresolved D. The CDR3 extends over 11 amino acids. Per the germline V gene, CDR1 is GTSNPN and CDR2 is SVGIG (reference sequence). The DNA for the CDR3 is TGTGTGGGAGAACGGAACACTGAAGCTTTCTTT. Its protein product is CVGERNTEAFF.

The chain links TRBV7-8 to TRBJ1-1, with D possibly TRBD1 on 6 matching bases. Deletions cut 3 bases from V and 8 bases from J, with 13 bases between. CDR3 length equals 13 residues. Germline-derived CDR1 and CDR2 are SGHVS and FQNEAQ. In nucleotides, the CDR3 is TGTGCCAGCAGCTTCAGACAGGCAATAGAAGCTTTCTTT. Its translation is CASSFRQAIEAFF.

The chain has TRBV19 and TRBJ2-2; 7 nucleotides agree with TRBD1. The junction had 6 bases not matched to a gene; V was cut back by 4 bases and J by 4 bases. The CDR3 covers 15 residues. Germline V lookup: CDR1 LNHDA, CDR2 SQIVND (reference sequence). The CDR3 DNA reads TGTGCCAGTAGTAACCGAAGGACAGGCACCGGGGAGCTGTTTTTT. Translated, it gives CASSNRRTGTGELFF.

V gene TRBV29-1 combines with J gene TRBJ1-2, with D possibly TRBD1 on 5 matching bases. V lost 7 bases, J lost 1 base, and 13 bases lay in between. This CDR3 comprises 13 residues. Germline V gene lookup returns CDR1 SQVTM and CDR2 ANQGSEA. For the CDR3, the DNA is TGCAGCGCTAGACAGAGCCTTAACTATGGCTACACCTTC. This translates into CSARQSLNYGYTF.

The rearrangement uses TRBV27 and TRBJ1-2, with D possibly TRBD1 on 5 matching bases. This CDR3 is 16 amino acids long. Germline CDR1 is MNHEY and CDR2 is SMNVEV (reference sequence). Trimming removed 5 bases at V and 2 bases at J, with 18 bases between. CDR3 sequence: CASSPSTGEENYGYTF. CDR3 DNA: TGTGCCAGCAGTCCCTCGACGGGGGAGGAGAACTATGGCTACACCTTC.